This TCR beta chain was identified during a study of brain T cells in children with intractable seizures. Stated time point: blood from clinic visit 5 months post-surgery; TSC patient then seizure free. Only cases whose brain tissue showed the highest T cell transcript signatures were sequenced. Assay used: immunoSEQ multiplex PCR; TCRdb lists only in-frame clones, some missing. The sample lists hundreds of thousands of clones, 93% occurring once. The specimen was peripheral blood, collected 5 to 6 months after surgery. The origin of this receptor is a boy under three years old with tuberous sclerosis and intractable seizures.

The CDR3 coding sequence is TGTGCCAGCAGCCCATCCAGGGTGGTGGCAAATCAGCCCCAGCATTTT. As protein: CASSPSRVVANQPQHF. The J gene is TRBJ1-5, the V gene TRBV4-2; D may be TRBD1 (5 bases). Trimming left V 4 bases short and J 4 bases short, with 17 bases between. Per germline, CDR1 LGHNA and CDR2 YNFKEQ. This CDR3 comprises 16 residues.